This T cell receptor (beta chain) appears in the sequencing data of a study of shared clonotypes between healthy human individuals. V lost 3 bases to trimming and J lost 4 bases, with 16 bases between them. The CDR3 extends over 16 amino acids. Germline V gene data show CDR1 as WNHNN and CDR2 as SYGVQD (reference sequence). Sequencing was performed with immunoSEQ multiplex PCR; in TCRdb, only in-frame clones are kept and a portion is missing. The sample carries 950,000 to 1,100,000 clones, approximately 80% recorded once. The sequenced material came from memory CD4+ T cells from PBMCs. Regarding subset: CD45RA-negative fraction. The chain recombines TRBV10-1 with TRBJ2-1; D is perhaps TRBD2 (6 bases). This receptor was taken from a man aged 18 to 35 in good health. Some clones in this sample may be carry-over from other donors' samples. The CDR3 protein is CASSDVREAPYNEQFF. Here the CDR3 DNA reads TGCGCCAGCAGTGATGTGCGGGAAGCCCCTTACAATGAGCAGTTCTTC.